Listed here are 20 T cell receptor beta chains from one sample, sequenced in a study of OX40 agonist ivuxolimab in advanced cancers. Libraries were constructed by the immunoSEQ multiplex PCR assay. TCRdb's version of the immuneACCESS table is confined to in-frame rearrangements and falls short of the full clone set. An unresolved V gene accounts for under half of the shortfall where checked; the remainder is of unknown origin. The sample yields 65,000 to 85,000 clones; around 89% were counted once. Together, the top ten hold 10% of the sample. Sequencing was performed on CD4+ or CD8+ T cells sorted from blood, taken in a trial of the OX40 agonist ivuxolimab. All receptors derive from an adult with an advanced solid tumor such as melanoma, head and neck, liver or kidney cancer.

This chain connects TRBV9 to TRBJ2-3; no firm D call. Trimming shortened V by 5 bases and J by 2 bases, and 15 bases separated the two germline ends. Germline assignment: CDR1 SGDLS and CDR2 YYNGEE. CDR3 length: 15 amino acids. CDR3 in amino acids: CASSPGYFSTDTQYF. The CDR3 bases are TGTGCCAGCAGTCCCGGGTACTTTTCCACAGATACGCAGTATTTT.

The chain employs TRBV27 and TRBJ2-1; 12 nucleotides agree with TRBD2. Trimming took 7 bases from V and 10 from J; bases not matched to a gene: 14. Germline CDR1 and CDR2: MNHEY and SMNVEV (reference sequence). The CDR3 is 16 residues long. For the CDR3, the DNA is TGTGCCAGCATCCTTACCGCGGCTAGCGGGAGGGACGAGCAGTTCTTC. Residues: CASILTAASGRDEQFF.

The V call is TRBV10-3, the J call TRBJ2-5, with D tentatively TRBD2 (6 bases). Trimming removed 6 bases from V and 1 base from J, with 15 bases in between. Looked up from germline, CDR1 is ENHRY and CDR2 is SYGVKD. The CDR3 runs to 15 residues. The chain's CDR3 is CAISRGYGGQETQYF. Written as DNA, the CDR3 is TGTGCCATCAGCCGGGGTTACGGGGGCCAAGAGACCCAGTACTTC.

In nucleotides, the CDR3 is TGTGCCAGCAGCCAGACAGGGGGTCAGCCCCAGCATTTT. This codes for CASSQTGGQPQHF. The V gene is TRBV7-3, the J gene TRBJ1-5, with 9 bases aligning to TRBD1. V lost 5 bases and J lost 6; bases outside the gene matches: 2. Per germline, CDR1 SGHTA and CDR2 FQGTGA. The CDR3 is made up of 13 amino acids. Variable domain in full (rest from reference TRBV7-3 and TRBJ1-5): GAGVSQTPSNKVTEKGKYVELRCDPISGHTALYWYRQSLGQGPEFLIYFQGTGAADDSGLPNDRFFAVRPEGSVSTLKIQRTERGDSAVYLCASSQTGGQPQHFGDGTRLSIL.

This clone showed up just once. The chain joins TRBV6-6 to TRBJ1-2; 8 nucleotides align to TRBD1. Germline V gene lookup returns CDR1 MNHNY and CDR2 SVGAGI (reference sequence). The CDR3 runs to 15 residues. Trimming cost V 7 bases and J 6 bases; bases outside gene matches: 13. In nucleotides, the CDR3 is TGTGCCAGCAACAGGGGGGAAACGGGGAGGAATGGCTACACCTTC. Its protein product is CASNRGETGRNGYTF.

Written as DNA, the CDR3 is TGTGCCAGCAGCAGAGATGGACTCAGGGCCTTGGGTAATGAGCAGTTCTTC. Translated: CASSRDGLRALGNEQFF. The chain has TRBV7-9 and TRBJ2-1; D may correspond to TRBD1 or TRBD2 (5 bases each). Between the trimmed V and J ends, which lost 5 bases and 7 bases, there was a span of 24 bases. The germline gives CDR1 SEHNR, CDR2 FQNEAQ (reference sequence). The CDR3 is 17 amino acids.

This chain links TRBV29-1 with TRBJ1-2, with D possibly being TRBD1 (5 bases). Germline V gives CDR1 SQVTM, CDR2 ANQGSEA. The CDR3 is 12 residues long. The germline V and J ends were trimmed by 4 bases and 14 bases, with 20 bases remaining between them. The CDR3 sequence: CSVVSVLQGGTF. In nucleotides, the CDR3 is TGCAGCGTTGTTTCGGTATTGCAGGGTGGGACCTTC.

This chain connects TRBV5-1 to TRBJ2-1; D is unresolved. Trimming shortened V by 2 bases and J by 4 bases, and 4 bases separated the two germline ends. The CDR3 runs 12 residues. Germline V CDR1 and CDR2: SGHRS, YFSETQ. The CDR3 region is CASSFNYNEQFF. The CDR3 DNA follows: TGCGCCAGCAGCTTTAATTACAATGAGCAGTTCTTC.

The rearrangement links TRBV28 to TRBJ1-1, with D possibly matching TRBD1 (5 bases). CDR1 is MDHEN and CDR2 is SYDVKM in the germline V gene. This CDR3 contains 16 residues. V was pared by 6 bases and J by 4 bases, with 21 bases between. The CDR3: CASRSWGLMGGTEAFF. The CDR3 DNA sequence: TGTGCCAGCAGATCTTGGGGATTAATGGGGGGCACTGAAGCTTTCTTT.

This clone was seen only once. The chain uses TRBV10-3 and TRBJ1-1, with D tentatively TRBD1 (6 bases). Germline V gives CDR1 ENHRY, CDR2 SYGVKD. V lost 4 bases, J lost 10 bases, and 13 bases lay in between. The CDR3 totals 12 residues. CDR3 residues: CAISADSWGAFF. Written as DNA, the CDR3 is TGTGCCATCAGTGCGGACAGTTGGGGAGCTTTCTTT.

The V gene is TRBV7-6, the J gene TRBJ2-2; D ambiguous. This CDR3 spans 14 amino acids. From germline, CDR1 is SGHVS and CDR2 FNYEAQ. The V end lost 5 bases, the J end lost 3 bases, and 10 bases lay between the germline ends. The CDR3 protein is CASSPSTHTGELFF. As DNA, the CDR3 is TGTGCCAGCAGCCCCAGTACCCACACCGGGGAGCTGTTTTTT.

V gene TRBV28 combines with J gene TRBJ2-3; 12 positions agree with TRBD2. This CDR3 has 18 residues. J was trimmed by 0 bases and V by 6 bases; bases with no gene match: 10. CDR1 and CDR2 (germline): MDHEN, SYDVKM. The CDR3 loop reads CASRLLAGGPLSTDTQYF. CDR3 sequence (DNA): TGTGCCAGCAGGCTGCTAGCGGGAGGGCCGTTGAGCACAGATACGCAGTATTTT.

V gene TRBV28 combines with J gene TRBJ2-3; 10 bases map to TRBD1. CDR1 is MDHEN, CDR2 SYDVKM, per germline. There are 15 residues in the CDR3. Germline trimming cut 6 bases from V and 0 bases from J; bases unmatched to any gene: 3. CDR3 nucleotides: TGTGCCAGCAGGACAGGGGGCGAAAGCACAGATACGCAGTATTTT. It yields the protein CASRTGGESTDTQYF.

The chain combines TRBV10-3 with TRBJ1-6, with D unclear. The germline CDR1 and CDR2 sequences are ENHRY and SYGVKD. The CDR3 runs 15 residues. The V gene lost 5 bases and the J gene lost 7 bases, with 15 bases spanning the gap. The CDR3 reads CAISLMTEGNSPLHF. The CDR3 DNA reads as TGTGCCATCAGTCTCATGACCGAGGGAAATTCACCCCTCCACTTT.

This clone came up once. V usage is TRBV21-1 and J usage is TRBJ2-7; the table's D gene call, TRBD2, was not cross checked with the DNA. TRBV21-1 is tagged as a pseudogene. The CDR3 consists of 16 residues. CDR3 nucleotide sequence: TGTGCCAGCAGCAAAAAGGGTGAGACGGGGACCTACGAGCAGTACTTC. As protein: CASSKKGETGTYEQYF.

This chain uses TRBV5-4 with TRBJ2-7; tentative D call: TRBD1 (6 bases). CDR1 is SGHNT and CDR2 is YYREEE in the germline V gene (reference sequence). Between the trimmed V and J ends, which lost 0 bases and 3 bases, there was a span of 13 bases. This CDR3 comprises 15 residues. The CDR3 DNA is TGTGCCAGCAGCTTGGCCGGCAGGACAGACTACGAGCAGTACTTC. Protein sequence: CASSLAGRTDYEQYF.

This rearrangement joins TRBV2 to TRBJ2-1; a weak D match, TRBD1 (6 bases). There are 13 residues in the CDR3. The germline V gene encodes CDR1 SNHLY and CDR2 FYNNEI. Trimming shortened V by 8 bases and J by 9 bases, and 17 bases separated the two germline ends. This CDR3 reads CASVRDQGGEQFF. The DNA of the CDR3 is TGTGCCAGCGTACGGGATCAAGGGGGTGAGCAGTTCTTC.

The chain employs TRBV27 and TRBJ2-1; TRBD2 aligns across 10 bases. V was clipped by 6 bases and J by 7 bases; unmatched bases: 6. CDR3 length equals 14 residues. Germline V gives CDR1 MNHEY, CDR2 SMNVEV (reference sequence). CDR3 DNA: TGTGCCAGCAGCCCAGCGGGAGGGCCTAATGAGCAGTTCTTC. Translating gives CASSPAGGPNEQFF.

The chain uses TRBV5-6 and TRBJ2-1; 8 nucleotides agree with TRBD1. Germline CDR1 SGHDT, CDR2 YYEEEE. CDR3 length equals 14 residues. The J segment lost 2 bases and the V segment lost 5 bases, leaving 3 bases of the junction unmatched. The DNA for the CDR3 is TGTGCCAGCAGGAGGGGACAGGCCTACAATGAGCAGTTCTTC. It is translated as CASRRGQAYNEQFF.

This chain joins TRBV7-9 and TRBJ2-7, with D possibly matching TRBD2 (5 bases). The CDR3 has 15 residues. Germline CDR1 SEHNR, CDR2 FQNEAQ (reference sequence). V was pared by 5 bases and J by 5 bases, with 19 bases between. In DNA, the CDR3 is TGTGCCAGCAGCCCCGGTGCCGGCGGGCTAGACGAGCAGTACTTC. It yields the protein CASSPGAGGLDEQYF. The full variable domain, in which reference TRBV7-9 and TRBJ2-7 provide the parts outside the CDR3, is DTGVSQNPRHKITKRGQNVTFRCDPISEHNRLYWYRQTLGQGPEFLTYFQNEAQLEKSRLLSDRFSAERPKGSFSTLEIQRTEQGDSAMYLCASSPGAGGLDEQYFGPGTRLTVT.